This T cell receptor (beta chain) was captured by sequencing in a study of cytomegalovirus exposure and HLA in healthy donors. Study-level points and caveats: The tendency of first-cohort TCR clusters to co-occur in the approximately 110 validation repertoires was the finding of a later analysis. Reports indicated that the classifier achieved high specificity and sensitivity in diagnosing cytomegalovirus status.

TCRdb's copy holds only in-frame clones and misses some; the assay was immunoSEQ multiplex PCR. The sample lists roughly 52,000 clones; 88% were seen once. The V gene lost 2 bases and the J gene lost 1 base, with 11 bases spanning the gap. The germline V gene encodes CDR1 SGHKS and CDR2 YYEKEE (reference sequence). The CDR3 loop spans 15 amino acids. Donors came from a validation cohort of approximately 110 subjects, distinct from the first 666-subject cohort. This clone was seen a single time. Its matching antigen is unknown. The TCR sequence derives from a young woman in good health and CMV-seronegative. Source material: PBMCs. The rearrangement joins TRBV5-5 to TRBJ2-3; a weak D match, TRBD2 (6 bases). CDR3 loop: CASSFRASGTDTQYF. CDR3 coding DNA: TGTGCCAGCAGCTTTCGAGCTAGCGGCACAGATACGCAGTATTTT.